A selection of T cell receptor beta chains follows, all from one sample in a study of blood T cell repertoires in COVID-19. The repertoire was sequenced with immunoSEQ multiplex PCR; TCRdb's copy has only in-frame clones and lacks some. The repertoire includes approximately 44,000 clones, about nine tenths of them detected once, and roughly 7.6% sits in the top ten. The sample consisted of peripheral blood. Receptors originate from a man aged 55 to 70 with active COVID-19. The CDR3 runs from the conserved cysteine through the conserved F or W. The D gene is left open where the match is weak. Clone size appears in some rows only: once, few, many, or a class for an expanded clone.

size	D	V	J	CDR3	DNA
NA	TRBD2	TRBV6-5	TRBJ2-3	CASSYSSGRTTDTQYF	TGTGCCAGCAGTTACTCTAGCGGGAGGACGACAGATACGCAGTATTTT
NA	NA	TRBV28	TRBJ1-5	CASSLNQGARNQPQHF	TGTGCCAGCAGTTTAAATCAGGGCGCACGCAATCAGCCCCAGCATTTT
NA	NA	TRBV4-1	TRBJ2-3	CASSQVLDTQYF	TGCGCCAGCAGCCAAGTTCTAGATACGCAGTATTTT
NA	TRBD2	TRBV19	TRBJ2-5	CASSIGGSQETQYF	TGTGCCAGTAGTATCGGGGGGTCTCAAGAGACCCAGTACTTC
NA	NA	TRBV5-1	TRBJ1-2	CASSADKTHLGYTF	TGCGCCAGCAGCGCGGACAAGACCCATTTGGGCTACACCTTC
once	NA	TRBV5-1	TRBJ2-7	CASSLDSQSYEQYF	TGCGCCAGCAGCTTGGACAGCCAATCCTACGAGCAGTACTTC
NA	TRBD1	TRBV28	TRBJ2-3	CASSLEDRGTDTQYF	TGTGCCAGCAGTTTAGAGGACAGGGGTACAGATACGCAGTATTTT
NA	TRBD2	TRBV19	TRBJ2-6	CASTPGGVGANVLTF	TGTGCCAGTACCCCGGGGGGTGTAGGGGCCAACGTCCTGACTTTC
NA	TRBD1	TRBV5-1	TRBJ1-6	CASSLAIPGQGNSPLHF	TGCGCCAGCAGCTTGGCCATTCCTGGACAGGGTAATTCACCCCTCCACTTT
NA	TRBD2	TRBV11-2	TRBJ2-1	CASSFSGSSYNEQFF	TGTGCCAGCAGTTTTAGCGGGAGCTCCTACAATGAGCAGTTCTTC
NA	NA	TRBV7-9	TRBJ1-2	CASTPAQGNGYTF	TGTGCCAGCACCCCCGCTCAGGGCAACGGCTACACCTTC
NA	NA	TRBV27	TRBJ1-2	CASSSEPGAQDYGYTF	TGTGCCAGCAGTTCTGAACCTGGGGCGCAGGACTATGGCTACACCTTC
NA	NA	TRBV5-6	TRBJ2-7	CASILHGVENEQYF	TGTGCCAGCATCCTTCACGGGGTTGAGAACGAGCAGTACTTC
NA	TRBD2	TRBV10-3	TRBJ2-7	CAISESRTSGSGTYEQYF	TGTGCCATCAGTGAGTCCCGGACTAGCGGGAGTGGGACCTACGAGCAGTACTTC
NA	TRBD1	TRBV29-1	TRBJ1-5	CSVPGQGARGSNQPQHF	TGCAGCGTGCCGGGACAGGGGGCAAGAGGGAGCAATCAGCCCCAGCATTTT
NA	TRBD1	TRBV9	TRBJ2-4	CASSVGSGQGPKNIQYF	TGTGCCAGCAGCGTAGGATCCGGACAGGGGCCCAAAAACATTCAGTACTTC
NA	NA	TRBV18	TRBJ2-6	CASSQSTGANVLTF	TGTGCCAGCTCGCAGTCAACTGGGGCCAACGTCCTGACTTTC
NA	TRBD1	TRBV19	TRBJ2-4	CASSTRRDRVNIQYF	TGTGCCAGTAGTACCAGACGGGACAGAGTGAACATTCAGTACTTC
NA	TRBD2	TRBV27	TRBJ2-3	CASSSLSWEGPDTQYF	TGTGCCAGCAGTTCTCTTTCGTGGGAGGGCCCTGATACGCAGTATTTT
NA	NA	TRBV20-1	TRBJ2-5	CSTQHQETQYF	TGCAGTACACAGCACCAAGAGACCCAGTACTTC
once	NA	TRBV27	TRBJ1-1	CASSYSGGTEAFF	TGTGCCAGCAGTTATTCGGGGGGCACTGAAGCTTTCTTT
NA	NA	TRBV7-2	TRBJ1-1	CASSLVLGGEAFF	TGTGCCAGCAGCTTAGTACTGGGAGGAGAAGCTTTCTTT
NA	NA	TRBV20-1	TRBJ2-7	CSASFHREEQYF	TGCAGTGCTAGTTTTCATCGAGAGGAGCAGTACTTC
few	NA	TRBV7-6	TRBJ2-7	CASSLASAGYEQYF	TGTGCCAGCAGCTTAGCGTCGGCAGGCTACGAGCAGTACTTC
NA	NA	TRBV28	TRBJ1-2	CASSGDPVGYTF	TGTGCCAGCAGCGGGGATCCTGTTGGCTACACCTTC
NA	TRBD1	TRBV3-1/TRBV3-2	TRBJ2-7	CASGHRITDREPYEQYF	TGTGCCAGCGGCCACCGTATAACCGACAGGGAACCCTACGAGCAGTACTTC
NA	TRBD2	TRBV6-2/TRBV6-3	TRBJ2-5	CASSYSAGEGQYF	TGTGCCAGCAGTTACTCCGCGGGAGAAGGCCAGTACTTC
once	TRBD2	TRBV5-6	TRBJ2-3	CASSMGLAGGLSTQYF	TGTGCCAGCAGCATGGGACTAGCGGGAGGTCTATCTACGCAGTATTTT
NA	TRBD2	TRBV5-5	TRBJ2-5	CASALAGNEREAQYF	TGTGCCAGCGCCCTAGCGGGAAATGAAAGAGAGGCCCAGTACTTC
NA	TRBD2	TRBV7-2	TRBJ2-7	CASSLSGGGSVVYEQYF	TGTGCCAGCAGCTTATCGGGGGGGGGCTCGGTGGTATACGAGCAGTACTTC
few	TRBD2	TRBV7-2	TRBJ2-7	CASRPTSASYEQYF	TGTGCCAGCAGACCTACTAGCGCCTCCTACGAGCAGTACTTC
few	TRBD2	TRBV15	TRBJ2-2	CATSRDLQTSGFTGELFF	TGTGCCACCAGCAGAGATCTTCAGACTAGCGGGTTCACCGGGGAGCTGTTTTTT
once	NA	TRBV10-3	TRBJ2-1	CATLYEQFF	TGTGCCACCCTCTATGAGCAGTTCTTC
few	TRBD1	TRBV18	TRBJ1-1	CASSPGTANTEAFF	TGTGCCAGCTCACCCGGGACAGCGAACACTGAAGCTTTCTTT
NA	TRBD2	TRBV7-2	TRBJ2-3	CASSLDRLAGGTSTDTQYF	TGTGCCAGCAGCTTAGATAGACTAGCGGGAGGAACTAGCACAGATACGCAGTATTTT
NA	NA	TRBV4-3	TRBJ1-2	CASSQEQVPLGSGYTF	TGCGCCAGCAGCCAGGAACAGGTCCCCCTCGGGAGCGGCTACACCTTC
NA	TRBD1	TRBV18	TRBJ1-1	CASSPLMAGGFAEAFF	TGTGCCAGCTCACCGTTAATGGCAGGGGGCTTCGCTGAAGCTTTCTTT
NA	NA	TRBV9	TRBJ2-2	CASSVTVGSAYTGELFF	TGTGCCAGCAGCGTAACTGTTGGTAGCGCGTACACCGGGGAGCTGTTTTTT
NA	NA	TRBV9	TRBJ2-7	CASSATGSDEQYF	TGTGCCAGCAGCGCCACAGGGAGCGACGAGCAGTACTTC
few	TRBD2	TRBV19	TRBJ2-3	CASSIRRGGTDTQYF	TGTGCCAGTAGTATAAGGCGGGGGGGCACAGATACGCAGTATTTT
NA	NA	TRBV9	TRBJ2-3	CASSATGGLTDTQYF	TGTGCCAGCAGCGCCACCGGGGGACTCACAGATACGCAGTATTTT
NA	TRBD2	TRBV6-5	TRBJ2-1	CASSRTSGWNEQFF	TGTGCCAGCAGCCGGACTAGCGGTTGGAATGAGCAGTTCTTC
NA	TRBD2	TRBV7-6	TRBJ2-2	CASSLSDGLADTGELFF	TGTGCCAGCAGCCTATCTGACGGACTAGCGGACACCGGGGAGCTGTTTTTT
NA	NA	TRBV5-1	TRBJ2-5	CASSPGTLQETQYF	TGCGCCAGCAGCCCCGGGACACTCCAAGAGACCCAGTACTTC
NA	NA	TRBV6-5	TRBJ2-7	CASTTATGSYEQYF	TGTGCCAGCACCACCGCGACAGGCTCCTACGAGCAGTACTTC
few	TRBD2	TRBV4-2	TRBJ2-1	CASSPLGGRARTYNEQFF	TGTGCCAGCAGCCCCTTGGGCGGGAGGGCCAGGACCTACAATGAGCAGTTCTTC
few	NA	TRBV4-1	TRBJ1-5	CASSPRQVTLSRQPQHF	TGCGCCAGCAGCCCTAGACAGGTAACGCTATCACGTCAGCCCCAGCATTTT
once	NA	TRBV30	TRBJ1-2	CAWSVPQYYGYTF	TGTGCCTGGAGTGTACCTCAGTACTATGGCTACACCTTC
once	NA	TRBV11-3	TRBJ2-1	CATATQSSYNEQFF	TGTGCCACCGCAACTCAAAGCTCCTACAATGAGCAGTTCTTC
NA	NA	TRBV2	TRBJ1-2	CASAQEVYGYTF	TGTGCCAGCGCTCAGGAGGTCTATGGCTACACCTTC
few	NA	TRBV4-2	TRBJ2-7	CASSQESRVTYEQYF	TGTGCCAGCAGCCAAGAGTCCAGGGTCACCTACGAGCAGTACTTC
NA	NA	TRBV6-6	TRBJ1-3	CASTQWSSGNTIYF	TGTGCCAGCACCCAATGGAGCTCTGGAAACACCATATATTTT